This T cell receptor beta chain emerged from a study of resident and recirculating memory T cells in vitiligo. At the level of the study: Shave-biopsy epidermis from lesional and nonlesional skin was sequenced alongside PBMCs.

TCRdb keeps only in-frame clones here, not all; method: immunoSEQ multiplex PCR. The sample consists of tens of thousands of clones, roughly 92% of them appearing once. CDR1 is SGHTA, CDR2 FQGTGA, per germline. With 5 bases clipped from V and 5 bases from J, the junction kept 4 bases outside the gene matches. The CDR3 is 13 residues long. Stability required unchanged lesions during the previous 6 months. Patients had to be free of confetti depigmentation, indicating active vitiligo. The receptor was derived from a male donor with vitiligo. Sequencing was performed on blood. V and J are TRBV7-3 and TRBJ1-1; 8 positions agree with TRBD1. The CDR3 coding sequence is TGTGCCAGCAGCCAACAGGGGGGGACTGAAGCTTTCTTT. Protein: CASSQQGGTEAFF. The full variable domain, rest sourced from reference TRBV7-3 and TRBJ1-1, is GAGVSQTPSNKVTEKGKYVELRCDPISGHTALYWYRQSLGQGPEFLIYFQGTGAADDSGLPNDRFFAVRPEGSVSTLKIQRTERGDSAVYLCASSQQGGTEAFFGQGTRLTVV.